One sample yielded the 24 T cell receptor beta chains listed below, sequenced in a study of shared clonotypes between healthy human individuals. The data were produced by immunoSEQ multiplex PCR, yet TCRdb's version contains in-frame clones alone and is incomplete. The table shows about 380,000 clones, with 90% to 97% occurring only once. The material sequenced was memory CD8+ T cells sorted from blood. The subset: CD45RO+ cells pooled with CCR7-negative TemRA cells. These receptors came from a man younger than 40 in good health.

V usage is TRBV6-1 and J usage is TRBJ2-1; 8 nucleotides match TRBD2. Trimming cost V 7 bases and J 8 bases; bases outside gene matches: 13. Germline V gene lookup returns CDR1 MNHNS and CDR2 SASEGT. The CDR3 extends over 15 amino acids. Here the CDR3 DNA reads TGTGCCAGCATGTCGGGAGGGACCGGGTGGCATGAGCAGTTCTTC. This gives the protein CASMSGGTGWHEQFF.

The rearrangement links TRBV19 to TRBJ1-3; D is possibly TRBD1 (6 bases). In germline, CDR1 is LNHDA, CDR2 SQIVND (reference sequence). CDR3 size: 14 residues. Trimming pared 3 bases from V and 2 bases from J, leaving 8 bases between. CDR3 nucleotides: TGTGCCAGTAGTATCCAGGGGACTGGAAACACCATATATTTT. Translating gives CASSIQGTGNTIYF.

This chain uses TRBV7-6 with TRBJ1-1; D unresolved. Trimming pared 2 bases from V and 0 bases from J, leaving 10 bases between. Germline CDR1 and CDR2: SGHVS and FNYEAQ. This CDR3 comprises 15 residues. The CDR3: CASSLLSGMNTEAFF. CDR3 bases: TGTGCCAGCAGCTTATTGTCCGGTATGAACACTGAAGCTTTCTTT. Combining the CDR3 with reference TRBV7-6 and TRBJ1-1 gives the whole variable domain GAGVSQSPRYKVTKRGQDVALRCDPISGHVSLYWYRQALGQGPEFLTYFNYEAQQDKSGLPNDRFSAERPEGSISTLTIQRTEQRDSAMYRCASSLLSGMNTEAFFGQGTRLTVV.

This clone appeared once. The chain combines TRBV28 with TRBJ2-1, with TRBD2 matching 16 bases. The CDR3 totals 19 residues. The germline V gene has CDR1 MDHEN and CDR2 SYDVKM. V shed 4 bases and J 4 bases; nucleotides not matched to a gene: 10. The chain's CDR3 is CASSYYGTSGRARYNEQFF. CDR3 sequence (DNA): TGTGCCAGCAGTTACTACGGGACTAGCGGGAGGGCGAGATACAATGAGCAGTTCTTC.

This chain joins TRBV19 and TRBJ2-7; TRBD1 or TRBD2 may be the D gene (5 bases each). The length of the CDR3 is 14 residues. Germline V lookup: CDR1 LNHDA, CDR2 SQIVND (reference sequence). Deletions cut 2 bases from V and 5 bases from J, with 13 bases between. The CDR3 nucleotides read TGTGCCAGTAGTATAAGACCTCGGGGCAACGAGCAGTACTTC. This encodes CASSIRPRGNEQYF. The complete variable domain, with remaining parts taken from reference TRBV19 and TRBJ2-7, reads DGGITQSPKYLFRKEGQNVTLSCEQNLNHDAMYWYRQDPGQGLRLIYYSQIVNDFQKGDIAEGYSVSREKKESFPLTVTSAQKNPTAFYLCASSIRPRGNEQYFGPGTRLTVT.

The gene calls are TRBV19 and TRBJ2-3; D is ambiguous. V dropped 5 bases and J dropped 2 bases, with 5 bases sitting between them. Per the germline V gene, CDR1 is LNHDA and CDR2 is SQIVND (reference sequence). This CDR3 has 12 amino acids. Here the CDR3 reads CASSVSTDTQYF. CDR3 nucleotides: TGTGCCAGTAGTGTTTCCACAGATACGCAGTATTTT.

This chain's CDR3 is CASKLAESTDTQYF. The CDR3, as DNA: TGTGCCAGTAAACTAGCGGAAAGCACAGATACGCAGTATTTT. The genes are TRBV7-9 and TRBJ2-3; 8 bases match TRBD2. Germline V CDR1 and CDR2: SEHNR, FQNEAQ (reference sequence). V was pared by 9 bases and J by 0 bases, with 5 bases of the junction left unmatched. This CDR3 has 14 amino acids. The entire variable domain, with the rest obtained from reference TRBV7-9 and TRBJ2-3, is as follows: DTGVSQNPRHKITKRGQNVTFRCDPISEHNRLYWYRQTLGQGPEFLTYFQNEAQLEKSRLLSDRFSAERPKGSFSTLEIQRTEQGDSAMYLCASKLAESTDTQYFGPGTRLTVL.

The chain recombines TRBV14 with TRBJ2-2, with TRBD1 as a possible D gene (5 bases). The germline V gene encodes CDR1 SGHDN and CDR2 FVKESK. This CDR3 has 15 amino acids. Trimming shortened V by 0 bases and J by 7 bases, and 12 bases separated the two germline ends. CDR3 coding DNA: TGTGCCAGCAGCCAAGACGACAGATATGACGGGGAGCTGTTTTTT. It encodes CASSQDDRYDGELFF.

This clone has a single count. This rearrangement joins TRBV5-4 to TRBJ1-5; TRBD1 might be the D (6 bases). CDR3 length equals 14 residues. Germline values: CDR1 SGHNT, CDR2 YYREEE (reference sequence). Trimming took off 2 bases at V and 1 base at J, with 7 bases between the two ends. This CDR3 is CASSFQGSNQPQHF. The CDR3 nucleotides read TGTGCCAGCAGCTTCCAGGGGAGCAATCAGCCCCAGCATTTT.

The DNA for the CDR3 is TGTGCCAGCAGTTCCACCTCGTTGGGGGGTTTAAAACTGTTTTTT. Protein sequence: CASSSTSLGGLKLFF. This chain joins TRBV28 and TRBJ1-4; TRBD1 might be the D (5 bases). V lost 4 bases, J lost 10 bases, and 19 bases lay in between. CDR3 length: 15 amino acids. From germline, CDR1 is MDHEN and CDR2 SYDVKM.

The chain links TRBV5-4 to TRBJ1-4, with 9 bases identical to TRBD1. This CDR3 has 17 amino acids. The V gene end was trimmed by 4 bases and the J gene end by 7 bases; junction bases not matched to a gene: 14. Germline CDR1 and CDR2: SGHNT and YYREEE (reference sequence). CDR3 DNA sequence: TGTGCCAGCAGCCCAAAACCACAACAGGGGGCGGGTGAAAAACTGTTTTTT. Its translation: CASSPKPQQGAGEKLFF.

The chain couples TRBV7-9 to TRBJ2-5, with 10 bases that match TRBD2. In germline, CDR1 is SEHNR, CDR2 FQNEAQ (reference sequence). Trimming at V came to 5 bases and at J to 4 bases, leaving 4 bases not matched to a gene. The CDR3 is 14 amino acids. The CDR3 region is CASSDRLAGETQYF. CDR3 nucleotides: TGTGCCAGCAGCGATAGACTAGCGGGAGAGACCCAGTACTTC.

This chain uses TRBV7-2 with TRBJ2-7, with TRBD2 matching 13 bases. Losses at the gene ends were 4 bases for V and 3 bases for J; bases not matched to a gene: 3. Germline assignment: CDR1 SGHTA and CDR2 FQGNSA. The CDR3 consists of 15 residues. The CDR3 here is CASSYGTSGNYEQYF. The CDR3 nucleotides read TGTGCCAGCAGCTACGGGACTAGCGGGAACTACGAGCAGTACTTC. The complete variable domain, with remaining parts taken from reference TRBV7-2 and TRBJ2-7, reads GAGVSQSPSNKVTEKGKDVELRCDPISGHTALYWYRQSLGQGLEFLIYFQGNSAPDKSGLPSDRFSAERTGGSVSTLTIQRTQQEDSAVYLCASSYGTSGNYEQYFGPGTRLTVT.

The chain joins TRBV7-9 to TRBJ2-4; 8 nucleotides line up with TRBD1. The CDR3 has 12 residues. The junction had 0 bases not matched to a gene; V was cut back by 5 bases and J by 6 bases. From germline, CDR1 is SEHNR and CDR2 FQNEAQ (reference sequence). CDR3: CASSGTGNIQYF. Here the CDR3 DNA reads TGTGCCAGCAGCGGGACAGGAAACATTCAGTACTTC. Using reference TRBV7-9 and TRBJ2-4 for the parts outside the CDR3, the full variable domain is DTGVSQNPRHKITKRGQNVTFRCDPISEHNRLYWYRQTLGQGPEFLTYFQNEAQLEKSRLLSDRFSAERPKGSFSTLEIQRTEQGDSAMYLCASSGTGNIQYFGAGTRLSVL.

Notes on this clone: Other DNA sequences in the same sample also yield this CDR3. V is TRBV4-2 and J is TRBJ2-7; 8 bases are shared with TRBD2. The CDR3 loop spans 14 amino acids. J gave up 0 bases and V 3 bases, and 1 base lay outside the gene matches. Germline loops: CDR1 LGHNA, CDR2 YNFKEQ. This chain's CDR3 is CASSHGTSSYEQYF. Written as DNA, the CDR3 is TGTGCCAGCAGCCACGGGACTAGCTCCTACGAGCAGTACTTC.

This rearrangement joins TRBV28 to TRBJ1-5; 7 bases match TRBD1. The V segment lost 8 bases and the J segment 10 bases; nucleotides outside the gene matches: 8. CDR1 and CDR2 from the germline V gene are MDHEN and SYDVKM. CDR3 length equals 12 residues. The CDR3 DNA is TGTGCCAGCGGGACAGTGGGGCGTCCCCAGCATTTT. Translating it yields CASGTVGRPQHF. The whole variable domain, remainder taken from reference TRBV28 and TRBJ1-5, is DVKVTQSSRYLVKRTGEKVFLECVQDMDHENMFWYRQDPGLGLRLIYFSYDVKMKEKGDIPEGYSVSREKKERFSLILESASTNQTSMYLCASGTVGRPQHFGDGTRLSIL.

The rearrangement uses TRBV15 and TRBJ2-2; TRBD2 matches at 9 bases. The CDR3 contains 21 residues. Per germline, CDR1 LNHNV and CDR2 YYDKDF (reference sequence). V was clipped by 5 bases and J by 3 bases; unmatched bases: 22. Written as DNA, the CDR3 is TGTGCCACCAGCGTATCGCCGGGACTAGCTCCATATGTCCCTCACACCGGGGAGCTGTTTTTT. Translated: CATSVSPGLAPYVPHTGELFF.

This clone came up once. The chain employs TRBV28 and TRBJ2-2; perhaps TRBD2 as D (5 bases). CDR3 size: 15 residues. Per the germline V gene, CDR1 is MDHEN and CDR2 is SYDVKM. V lost 3 bases to trimming and J lost 6 bases, with 14 bases between them. The chain's CDR3 is CASSFLTSGSGELFF. CDR3 nucleotide sequence: TGTGCCAGCAGTTTCCTGACCTCGGGATCCGGGGAGCTGTTTTTT.

This chain uses TRBV5-1 with TRBJ2-2; maybe TRBD1 (6 bases). Germline CDR1 SGHRS, CDR2 YFSETQ. V was shortened by 2 bases and J by 3 bases, with 8 bases between the two germline ends. This CDR3 has 14 amino acids. Written as DNA, the CDR3 is TGCGCCAGCAGCTTCGGACAGCACACCGGGGAGCTGTTTTTT. Its protein is CASSFGQHTGELFF.

This chain uses TRBV18 with TRBJ2-3, with TRBD2 identical over 9 bases. This CDR3 has 15 residues. With 1 base clipped from V and 5 bases from J, the junction kept 4 bases outside the gene matches. The germline V gene encodes CDR1 KGHSH and CDR2 LQKENI. DNA of the CDR3: TGTGCCAGCTCACCACTAGCGGGAGTTGTAGATACGCAGTATTTT. Its protein is CASSPLAGVVDTQYF. Complete variable domain (other parts from reference TRBV18 and TRBJ2-3): NAGVMQNPRHLVRRRGQEARLRCSPMKGHSHVYWYRQLPEEGLKFMVYLQKENIIDESGMPKERFSAEFPKEGPSILRIQQVVRGDSAAYFCASSPLAGVVDTQYFGPGTRLTVL.

The rearrangement joins TRBV6-4 to TRBJ2-3; TRBD2 matches at 9 bases. CDR1 is MRHNA and CDR2 is SNTAGT in the germline V gene. This CDR3 contains 14 residues. With V trimmed by 7 bases and J by 6 bases, 8 bases remained unmatched. The chain's CDR3 is CASTEAGGTDTQYF. The CDR3 DNA reads TGTGCCAGCACAGAAGCGGGAGGAACCGATACGCAGTATTTT.

This sequence joins TRBV10-2 and TRBJ2-2; TRBD2 agrees at 13 bases. This CDR3 is 15 amino acids long. V trimming: 5 bases; J trimming: 4 bases; junction bases outside the gene matches: 1. Per germline, CDR1 WSHSY and CDR2 SAAADI. CDR3 region: CASSTSGRGTGELFF. Here the CDR3 DNA reads TGCGCCAGCAGTACTAGCGGGAGGGGCACCGGGGAGCTGTTTTTT.

This chain uses TRBV28 with TRBJ1-2; D is perhaps TRBD1 (5 bases). Germline values: CDR1 MDHEN, CDR2 SYDVKM. V was cut by 3 bases and J by 4 bases, with 15 bases left in between. The CDR3 is 15 residues long. In DNA, the CDR3 is TGTGCCAGCAGTTTGTTAAGGGGAGGTAGCTATGGCTACACCTTC. Its translation: CASSLLRGGSYGYTF.

In DNA, the CDR3 is TGCGCCAGCAGCCACCCGTGGGCGGGAGGCCCCTACGAGCAGTACTTC. Its translation is CASSHPWAGGPYEQYF. V and J are TRBV4-1 and TRBJ2-7, with 8 bases that match TRBD2. Germline-derived CDR1 and CDR2 are MGHRA and YSYEKL. The CDR3 is 16 amino acids. J gave up 2 bases and V 3 bases, and 9 bases lay outside the gene matches.